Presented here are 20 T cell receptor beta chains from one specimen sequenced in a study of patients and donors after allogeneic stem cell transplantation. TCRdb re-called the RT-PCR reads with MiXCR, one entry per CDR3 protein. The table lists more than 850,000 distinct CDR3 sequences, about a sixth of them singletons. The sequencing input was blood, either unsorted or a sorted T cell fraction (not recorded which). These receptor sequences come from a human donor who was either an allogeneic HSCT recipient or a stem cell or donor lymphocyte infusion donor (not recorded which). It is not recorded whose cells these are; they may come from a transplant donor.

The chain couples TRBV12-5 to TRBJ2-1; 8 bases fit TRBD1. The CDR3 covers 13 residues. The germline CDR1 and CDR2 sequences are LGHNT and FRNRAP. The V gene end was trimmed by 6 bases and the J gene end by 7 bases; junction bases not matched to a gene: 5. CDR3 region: CASGPRTGNEQFF. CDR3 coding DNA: TGTGCTAGTGGCCCCCGGACAGGGAATGAGCAGTTCTTC.

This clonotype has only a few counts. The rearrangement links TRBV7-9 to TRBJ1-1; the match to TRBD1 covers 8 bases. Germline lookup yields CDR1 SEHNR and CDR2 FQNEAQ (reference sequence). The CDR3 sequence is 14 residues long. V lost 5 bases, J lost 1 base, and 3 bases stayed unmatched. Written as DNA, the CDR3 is TGTGCCAGCAGCCAGGGGGCCTCGAACACTGAAGCTTTCTTT. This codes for CASSQGASNTEAFF. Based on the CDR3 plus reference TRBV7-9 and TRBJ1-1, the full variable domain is DTGVSQNPRHKITKRGQNVTFRCDPISEHNRLYWYRQTLGQGPEFLTYFQNEAQLEKSRLLSDRFSAERPKGSFSTLEIQRTEQGDSAMYLCASSQGASNTEAFFGQGTRLTVV.

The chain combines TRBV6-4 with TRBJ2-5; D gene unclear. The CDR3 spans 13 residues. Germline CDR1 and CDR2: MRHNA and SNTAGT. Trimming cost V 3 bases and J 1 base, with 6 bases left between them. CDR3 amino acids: CASSEGLQETQYF. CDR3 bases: TGTGCCAGCAGTGAAGGCCTCCAAGAGACCCAGTACTTC.

DNA for the CDR3: TGCAGTGCTAGAGATTCAGGGGGGGGCAATCAGCCCCAGCATTTT. It codes for CSARDSGGGNQPQHF. This chain links TRBV20-1 with TRBJ1-5, with TRBD1 identical over 7 bases. The ends lost 0 bases at V and 2 bases at J; junction bases unmatched: 4. The length of the CDR3 is 15 residues. Germline CDR1 reads DFQATT; CDR2 reads SNEGSKA (reference sequence).

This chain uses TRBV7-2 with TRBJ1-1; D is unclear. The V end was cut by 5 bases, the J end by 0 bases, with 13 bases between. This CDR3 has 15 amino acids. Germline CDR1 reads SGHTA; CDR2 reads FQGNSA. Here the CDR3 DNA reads TGTGCCAGCAGCGACCGACGTCTCCTGAACACTGAAGCTTTCTTT. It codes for CASSDRRLLNTEAFF.

For the CDR3, the DNA is TGTGCCAGCAGTTCCGACAGGGAGAACACTGAAGCTTTCTTT. Translated: CASSSDRENTEAFF. The chain is built from TRBV27 and TRBJ1-1, with 7 positions matching TRBD1. Germline V gene sequence: CDR1 MNHEY, CDR2 SMNVEV (reference sequence). CDR3 length: 14 amino acids. The V gene end was trimmed by 4 bases and the J gene end by 1 base; junction bases not matched to a gene: 3.

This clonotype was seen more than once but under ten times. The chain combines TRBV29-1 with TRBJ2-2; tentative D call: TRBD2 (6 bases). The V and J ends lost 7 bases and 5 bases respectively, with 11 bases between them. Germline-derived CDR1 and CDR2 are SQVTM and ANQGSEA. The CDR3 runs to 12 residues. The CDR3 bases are TGCAGCGGGTTGGGAGGTACCGGGGAGCTGTTTTTT. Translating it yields CSGLGGTGELFF.

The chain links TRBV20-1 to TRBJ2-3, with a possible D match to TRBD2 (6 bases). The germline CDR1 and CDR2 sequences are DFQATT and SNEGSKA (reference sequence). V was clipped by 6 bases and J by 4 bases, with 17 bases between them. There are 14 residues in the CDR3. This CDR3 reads CSATPLAGSDTQYF. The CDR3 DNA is TGCAGTGCGACTCCTTTGGCGGGATCAGATACGCAGTATTTT.

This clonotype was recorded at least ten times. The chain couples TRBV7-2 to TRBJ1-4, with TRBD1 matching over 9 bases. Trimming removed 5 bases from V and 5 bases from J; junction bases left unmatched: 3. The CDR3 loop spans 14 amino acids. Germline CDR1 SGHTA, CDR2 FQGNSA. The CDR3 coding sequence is TGTGCCAGCAGCCCGACAGGGGGAAATGAAAAACTGTTTTTT. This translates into CASSPTGGNEKLFF. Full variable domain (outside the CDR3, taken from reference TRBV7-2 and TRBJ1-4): GAGVSQSPSNKVTEKGKDVELRCDPISGHTALYWYRQSLGQGLEFLIYFQGNSAPDKSGLPSDRFSAERTGGSVSTLTIQRTQQEDSAVYLCASSPTGGNEKLFFGSGTQLSVL.

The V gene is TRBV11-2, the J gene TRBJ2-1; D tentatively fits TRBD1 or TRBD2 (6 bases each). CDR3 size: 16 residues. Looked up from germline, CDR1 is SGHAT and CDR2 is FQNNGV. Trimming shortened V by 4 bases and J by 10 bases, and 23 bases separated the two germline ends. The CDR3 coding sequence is TGTGCCAGCAGCTCCTCGCGGGACAACACAAAAGGGGAGCAGTTCTTC. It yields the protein CASSSSRDNTKGEQFF.

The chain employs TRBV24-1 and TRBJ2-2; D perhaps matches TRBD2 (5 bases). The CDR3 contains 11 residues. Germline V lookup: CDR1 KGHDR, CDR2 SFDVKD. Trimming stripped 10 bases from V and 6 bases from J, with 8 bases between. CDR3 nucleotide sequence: TGTGCCACGTTCGGGGCCGGGGAGCTGTTTTTT. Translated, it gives CATFGAGELFF.

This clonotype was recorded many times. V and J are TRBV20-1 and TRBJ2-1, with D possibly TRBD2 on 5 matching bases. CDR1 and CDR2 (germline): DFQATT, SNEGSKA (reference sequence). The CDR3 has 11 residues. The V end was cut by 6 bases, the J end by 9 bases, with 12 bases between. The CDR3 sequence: CSALDGLEQFF. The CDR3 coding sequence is TGCAGTGCACTGGACGGACTTGAGCAGTTCTTC.

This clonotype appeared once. The CDR3: CATNEKGQGLGYTF. The CDR3 nucleotides are TGTGCCACCAACGAGAAGGGCCAGGGACTTGGCTACACCTTC. This rearrangement joins TRBV2 to TRBJ1-2, with a possible D match to TRBD1 (5 bases). CDR1 and CDR2 from the germline V gene are SNHLY and FYNNEI. Trimming left V 10 bases short and J 7 bases short, with 22 bases between. The CDR3 is 14 amino acids.

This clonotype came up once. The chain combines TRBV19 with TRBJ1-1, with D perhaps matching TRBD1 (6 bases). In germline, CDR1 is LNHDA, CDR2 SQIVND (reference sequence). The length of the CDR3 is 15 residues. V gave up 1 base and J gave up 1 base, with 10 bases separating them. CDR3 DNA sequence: TGTGCCAGTAGTATAGCCGTGACAGGGAACACTGAAGCTTTCTTT. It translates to CASSIAVTGNTEAFF.

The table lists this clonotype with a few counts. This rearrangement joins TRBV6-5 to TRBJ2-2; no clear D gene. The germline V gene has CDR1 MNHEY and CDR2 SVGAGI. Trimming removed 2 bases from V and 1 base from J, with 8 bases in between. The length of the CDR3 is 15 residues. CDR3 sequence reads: CASSYTAGNTGELFF. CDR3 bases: TGTGCCAGCAGTTACACGGCAGGGAACACCGGGGAGCTGTTTTTT.

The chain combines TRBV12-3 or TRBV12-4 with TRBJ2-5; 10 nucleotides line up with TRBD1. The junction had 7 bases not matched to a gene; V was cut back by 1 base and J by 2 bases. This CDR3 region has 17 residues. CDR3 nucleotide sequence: TGTGCCAGCAGTTTAGAACGATGGGACAGGGGTCAAGAGACCCAGTACTTC. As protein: CASSLERWDRGQETQYF.

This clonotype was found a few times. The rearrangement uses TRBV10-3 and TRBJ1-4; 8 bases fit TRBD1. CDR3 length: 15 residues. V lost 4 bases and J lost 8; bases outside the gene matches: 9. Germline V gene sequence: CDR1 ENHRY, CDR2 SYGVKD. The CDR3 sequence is CAISADRGVREKLFF. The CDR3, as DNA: TGTGCCATCAGTGCTGACAGGGGTGTTAGAGAAAAACTGTTTTTT.

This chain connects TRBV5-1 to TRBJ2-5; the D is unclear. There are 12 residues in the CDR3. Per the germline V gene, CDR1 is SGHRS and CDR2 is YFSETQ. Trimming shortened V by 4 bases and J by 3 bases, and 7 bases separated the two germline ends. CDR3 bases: TGCGCCAGCAGCCATGGGAAAGAGACCCAGTACTTC. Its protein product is CASSHGKETQYF.

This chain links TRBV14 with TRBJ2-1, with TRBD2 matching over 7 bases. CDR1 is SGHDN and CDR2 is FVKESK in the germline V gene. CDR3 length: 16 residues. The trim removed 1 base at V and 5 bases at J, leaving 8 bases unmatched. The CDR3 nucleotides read TGTGCCAGCAGCCAAGGCGGGGGAGAGCGACACAATGAGCAGTTCTTC. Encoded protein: CASSQGGGERHNEQFF. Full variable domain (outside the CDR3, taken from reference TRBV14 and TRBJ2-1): EAGVTQFPSHSVIEKGQTVTLRCDPISGHDNLYWYRRVMGKEIKFLLHFVKESKQDESGMPNNRFLAERTGGTYSTLKVQPAELEDSGVYFCASSQGGGERHNEQFFGPGTRLTVL.

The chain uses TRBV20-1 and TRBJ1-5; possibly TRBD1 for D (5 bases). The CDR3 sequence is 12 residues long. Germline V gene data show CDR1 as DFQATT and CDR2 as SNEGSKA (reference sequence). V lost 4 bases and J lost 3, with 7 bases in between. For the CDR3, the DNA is TGCAGTGCTACAGGGAACAATCAGCCCCAGCATTTT. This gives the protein CSATGNNQPQHF.